The 16 T cell receptor beta chains below were found in one sample sequenced in a study of T-cell memory formation after mild COVID-19 (dated by TCRdb to 2020 to 2022). The protocol used for the library was 5' RACE. Sequencing was performed on an Illumina NovaSeq 6000. TCRdb cleaned the public reads at Q25 with fastp, built clones with MiXCR and kept in-frame beta chains. For every CDR3 protein sequence, its rows merge into one entry that carries the most common genes and DNA. The sample yields approximately 230,000 distinct CDR3 sequences; less than 20% were counted once. Together, the top ten hold about 4% of the sample. Sequenced input: PBMCs or a T cell subset sorted from them (not recorded which). All receptors come from a man aged 18 to 30 who had mild COVID-19 (a few samples of this study predate the infection). The sample titles of this study are shuffled in the database, so cell type and time point are left out; the donor was told from shared clones.

The chain has TRBV7-8 and TRBJ2-1, with TRBD2 identical over 7 bases. V was pared by 5 bases and J by 2 bases, with 6 bases of the junction left unmatched. CDR1 and CDR2 (germline): SGHVS, FQNEAQ. This CDR3 has 15 amino acids. CDR3 in DNA: TGTGCCAGCAGCCCGTCCGGGACTACCTACAATGAGCAGTTCTTC. It codes for CASSPSGTTYNEQFF. Looking up the rest from reference TRBV7-8 and TRBJ2-1 gives the full variable domain: GAGVSQSPRYKVAKRGQDVALRCDPISGHVSLFWYQQALGQGPEFLTYFQNEAQLDKSGLPSDRFFAERPEGSVSTLKIQRTQQEDSAVYLCASSPSGTTYNEQFFGPGTRLTVL.

On this clonotype itself: A read error may produce the germline difference seen at one junction end. J is TRBJ2-4 and V is TRBV5-6, with D perhaps matching TRBD1 (5 bases). The CDR3 has 15 amino acids. CDR1 and CDR2 from the germline V gene are SGHDT and YYEEEE. CDR3 in amino acids: CASSFKGQGFVIQYF. The DNA of the CDR3 is TGTGCGAGCAGCTTCAAGGGGCAGGGATTTGTCATTCAGTACTTC.

The V and J genes are TRBV7-2 and TRBJ2-6; no reliable D call. Germline CDR1 reads SGHTA; CDR2 reads FQGNSA. The V gene lost 1 base and the J gene lost 1 base, with 5 bases spanning the gap. The CDR3 length is 15 residues. The CDR3 spells CASSLVVSGANVLTF. The CDR3 nucleotides are TGTGCCAGCAGCTTAGTAGTATCTGGGGCCAACGTCCTGACTTTC.

The CDR3 protein is CASSQDLAAGNTIYF. CDR3 in DNA: TGTGCCAGCAGCCAAGATCTTGCGGCTGGAAACACCATATATTTT. The V gene is TRBV4-2, the J gene TRBJ1-3; D remains ambiguous. V was shortened by 0 bases and J by 2 bases, with 8 bases between the two germline ends. The CDR3 length is 15 residues. The V gene's germline CDR1 is LGHNA and CDR2 YNFKEQ.

Only a few counts were recorded for this clonotype. This chain links TRBV15 with TRBJ1-2; D uncertain. Trimming removed 1 base from V and 4 bases from J, with 10 bases in between. The CDR3 runs to 14 residues. Germline values: CDR1 LNHNV, CDR2 YYDKDF (reference sequence). The CDR3 here is CATSRVSGSYGYTF. The CDR3 nucleotides are TGTGCCACCAGCAGAGTATCTGGCAGCTATGGCTACACCTTC. Looking up the rest from reference TRBV15 and TRBJ1-2 gives the full variable domain: DAMVIQNPRYQVTQFGKPVTLSCSQTLNHNVMYWYQQKSSQAPKLLFHYYDKDFNNEADTPDNFQSRRPNTSFCFLDIRSPGLGDTAMYLCATSRVSGSYGYTFGSGTRLTVV.

This rearrangement joins TRBV25-1 to TRBJ2-4, with no clear D. The V and J ends lost 3 bases and 6 bases respectively, with 18 bases between them. The CDR3 totals 16 residues. In germline, CDR1 is MGHDK, CDR2 SYGVNS. CDR3 sequence: CASSDDRAAPRNIQYF. CDR3 sequence (DNA): TGTGCCAGCAGTGATGATCGGGCAGCCCCCAGAAACATTCAGTACTTC.

A single count supports this clonotype. V usage is TRBV10-3 and J usage is TRBJ1-6; D gene unclear. The CDR3 is 13 residues long. Germline V CDR1 and CDR2: ENHRY, SYGVKD. V dropped 4 bases and J dropped 10 bases, with 11 bases sitting between them. CDR3 region: CAISGGIISPLHF. The CDR3 coding sequence is TGTGCCATCAGTGGGGGAATAATCTCACCCCTCCACTTT.

This clonotype was counted ten times or more. The chain is built from TRBV5-1 and TRBJ2-1; 8 bases fit TRBD2. Germline V CDR1 and CDR2: SGHRS, YFSETQ. There are 16 residues in the CDR3. V gave up 1 base and J gave up 9 bases; unmatched junction bases: 12. For the CDR3, the DNA is TGCGCCAGCAGCTTGAGGTCGGGGGGGGCCGTTGGTGAGCAGTTCTTC. It encodes CASSLRSGGAVGEQFF.

The rearrangement uses TRBV14 and TRBJ2-7; 7 positions agree with TRBD2. The trim removed 4 bases at V and 2 bases at J, leaving 8 bases unmatched. This CDR3 spans 15 amino acids. Germline lookup yields CDR1 SGHDN and CDR2 FVKESK. The CDR3 loop is CASSRSAGITYEQYF. The CDR3 DNA sequence: TGTGCCAGCAGCCGGTCAGCGGGAATCACCTACGAGCAGTACTTC.

The V gene is TRBV6-5, the J gene TRBJ1-1; tentatively, D is TRBD1 (6 bases). Germline loops: CDR1 MNHEY, CDR2 SVGAGI. Trimming stripped 5 bases from V and 13 bases from J, with 17 bases between. The CDR3 has 12 residues. The CDR3 DNA sequence: TGTGCCAGCAGTGAGGGGGGTTACAGAGTTTTCTTT. Translating gives CASSEGGYRVFF.

This CDR3 is CASSLLQGPPSTDTQYF. The DNA of the CDR3 is TGCGCCAGCAGCCTCCTTCAGGGACCCCCTAGCACAGATACGCAGTATTTT. The chain is built from TRBV4-1 and TRBJ2-3; D could derive from TRBD1 or TRBD2 (5 bases each). Germline CDR1 MGHRA, CDR2 YSYEKL. Trimming cost V 4 bases and J 0 bases, with 17 bases left between them. The CDR3 has 17 residues.

The chain combines TRBV7-2 with TRBJ1-2, with a tentative D call TRBD1 (5 bases). The germline V gene has CDR1 SGHTA and CDR2 FQGNSA. The CDR3 extends over 14 amino acids. The V end was cut by 1 base, the J end by 8 bases, with 14 bases between. CDR3 sequence reads: CASSLEAGNGGYTF. CDR3 sequence (DNA): TGTGCCAGCAGCTTAGAAGCAGGGAATGGCGGCTACACCTTC.

This clonotype was observed at least ten times. The V gene is TRBV5-1, the J gene TRBJ2-3, with D possibly being TRBD2 (5 bases). The CDR3 totals 22 residues. From germline, CDR1 is SGHRS and CDR2 YFSETQ. The V end lost 6 bases, the J end lost 3 bases, and 38 bases lay between the germline ends. CDR3 loop: CASTPGEAPSPHPYGRTDTQYF. The DNA of the CDR3 is TGCGCCAGCACCCCGGGTGAGGCACCTAGCCCGCACCCTTACGGACGAACAGATACGCAGTATTTT.

This clonotype came up a few times. The rearrangement links TRBV5-1 to TRBJ2-3; 10 positions agree with TRBD1. Losses at the gene ends were 0 bases for V and 7 bases for J; bases not matched to a gene: 2. The CDR3 sequence is 14 residues long. Germline CDR1 is SGHRS and CDR2 is YFSETQ. The DNA of the CDR3 is TGCGCCAGCAGCTTGGGGGACAGGGGATATACGCAGTATTTT. Amino acids: CASSLGDRGYTQYF.

The CDR3 coding sequence is TGCAGCGTTGGAGGAGACACAGATACGCAGTATTTT. It translates to CSVGGDTDTQYF. The chain is built from TRBV29-1 and TRBJ2-3; D is uncertain. This CDR3 is built from 12 residues. Germline V CDR1 and CDR2: SQVTM, ANQGSEA. Trimming removed 4 bases at V and 2 bases at J, with 7 bases between.

This clonotype was counted at least ten times. The rearrangement uses TRBV9 and TRBJ2-4; possibly TRBD2 for D (6 bases). V lost 3 bases, J lost 4 bases, and 14 bases lay in between. CDR3 length: 15 residues. CDR1 is SGDLS and CDR2 is YYNGEE in the germline V gene. The CDR3 coding sequence is TGTGCCAGCAGCGCCCGGACTATCAGTAAAAACATTCAGTACTTC. Translating gives CASSARTISKNIQYF.